This T cell receptor (beta chain) was sequenced in a study of TIL therapy for anti-PD-1-resistant metastatic lung cancer. Overall study: Median tumor PD-L1 proportion score was 5.5% to 6.5%. Tumors carried a median roughly 1.5 non-synonymous mutations per megabase. General study results and limits: TIL clonotype persistence in blood showed no apparent association with response.

Sequencing used immunoSEQ v3. Clones were sequenced by immunoSEQ multiplex PCR, and TCRdb holds only the in-frame ones, with some missing. The sample lists approximately 45,000 clones, 79% seen once, with roughly 15% in the top ten. Time point indicated: pre-treatment sample, taken before nivolumab and TIL therapy. Adults with stage 4 NSCLC were enrolled in a phase I trial. Per germline, CDR1 MNHNS and CDR2 SASEGT. V lost 5 bases to trimming and J lost 6 bases, with 13 bases between them. The CDR3 extends over 13 amino acids. In its sample, this clone is medium-sized (0.01 to 0.1%). No antigen is known for it.

This clonotype was obtained from a man in his 70s with non-small cell lung cancer. The chain combines TRBV6-1 with TRBJ1-1; D perhaps matches TRBD1 (5 bases). Specimen: blood, collected at baseline. The CDR3 DNA reads TGTGCCAGCAGTTATCAGGGTATAGCTGAAGCTTTCTTT. This translates into CASSYQGIAEAFF.